These 13 T cell receptor beta chains were sequenced from one sample in a study of CD8+ T cells in alopecia areata (dated by TCRdb to 2016 to 2019). Libraries were made using the immunoSEQ multiplex PCR assay. RNA was extracted from all samples and reverse transcribed into cDNA, which served as template for TCR sequencing. TCRdb limited this immuneACCESS table to in-frame rearrangements with V and J called. A share of clones is missing; checked studies link under half to unresolved V genes, and the rest is unexplained. This sample has 150,000 to 200,000 clones in its table, and around 54% of those were observed once. The top ten hold less than 5% of the sample. Source material: CD4+ T cells sorted from blood. Receptor source: a human donor in good health.

This clone was observed a handful of times. The DNA of the CDR3 is TGTGCCAGCAGACGGACAGGAGCTAACTATGGCTACACCTTC. Its protein is CASRRTGANYGYTF. The J gene is TRBJ1-2, the V gene TRBV14, with 7 nucleotides matching TRBD1. V was clipped by 6 bases and J by 0 bases; unmatched bases: 4. The length of the CDR3 is 14 residues. CDR1 SGHDN and CDR2 FVKESK come from the germline V gene.

The chain combines TRBV30 with TRBJ2-2; D is uncertain. The V and J ends lost 4 bases and 6 bases respectively, with 9 bases between them. Germline CDR1 is GTSNPN and CDR2 is SVGIG (reference sequence). CDR3 length: 12 amino acids. In nucleotides, the CDR3 is TGTGCCTGGACGCATGGTGCCGGGGAGCTGTTTTTT. Residues: CAWTHGAGELFF.

This clone was counted between two and nine times. The V call is TRBV29-1, the J call TRBJ2-7, with D unclear. Germline assignment: CDR1 SQVTM and CDR2 ANQGSEA. This CDR3 region has 12 residues. The V end was cut by 5 bases, the J end by 0 bases, with 8 bases between. The CDR3 DNA follows: TGCAGCGTTTTCCTTAACTCCTACGAGCAGTACTTC. As protein: CSVFLNSYEQYF.

This clone was counted a few times. CDR3 in amino acids: CASSFFGRTREQYF. CDR3 in DNA: TGTGCCAGCAGTTTCTTCGGGCGAACGAGGGAGCAGTACTTC. J is TRBJ2-7 and V is TRBV28; D unresolved. The CDR3 totals 14 residues. Germline V CDR1 and CDR2: MDHEN, SYDVKM. V lost 3 bases, J lost 7 bases, and 16 bases lay in between. The full variable domain, with the rest looked up from reference TRBV28 and TRBJ2-7, is DVKVTQSSRYLVKRTGEKVFLECVQDMDHENMFWYRQDPGLGLRLIYFSYDVKMKEKGDIPEGYSVSREKKERFSLILESASTNQTSMYLCASSFFGRTREQYFGPGTRLTVT.

The CDR3 protein is CASSLVVAGTNEQFF. The DNA of the CDR3 is TGTGCCAGCAGCTTAGTTGTAGCAGGGACCAATGAGCAGTTCTTC. The V and J genes are TRBV11-2 and TRBJ2-1, with D perhaps matching TRBD1 or TRBD2 (5 bases each). In germline, CDR1 is SGHAT, CDR2 FQNNGV. This CDR3 is 15 amino acids long. V was cut by 1 base and J by 6 bases, with 13 bases left in between.

The CDR3 here is CASSPMDRGETQYF. The CDR3 nucleotides are TGCGCCAGCAGCCCTATGGACCGGGGAGAGACCCAGTACTTC. The chain has TRBV4-1 and TRBJ2-5, with D perhaps TRBD2 (5 bases). V gave up 4 bases and J gave up 4 bases, with 13 bases separating them. Germline V gene data show CDR1 as MGHRA and CDR2 as YSYEKL. The length of the CDR3 is 14 residues.

This clone was recorded a few times. The chain is built from TRBV11-1 and TRBJ2-7; TRBD1 or TRBD2 may be the D gene (6 bases each). The CDR3 length is 16 residues. The V and J ends lost 3 bases and 6 bases respectively, with 21 bases between them. Germline assignment: CDR1 SGHAT and CDR2 FQDESV (reference sequence). The DNA of the CDR3 is TGTGCCAGCAGCTTGAGATTCGGGAGACAGGATGTCGAGCAGTACTTC. Encoded protein: CASSLRFGRQDVEQYF.

The rearrangement links TRBV5-1 to TRBJ1-2; weak D call: TRBD1 (6 bases). V gave up 0 bases and J gave up 8 bases, with 8 bases separating them. The CDR3 consists of 12 residues. The germline V gene encodes CDR1 SGHRS and CDR2 YFSETQ. DNA of the CDR3: TGCGCCAGCAGCTTGGCAGGGGACGGCTACACCTTC. Its protein product is CASSLAGDGYTF.

V gene TRBV29-1 combines with J gene TRBJ2-7; 8 bases map to TRBD1. Germline CDR1 is SQVTM and CDR2 is ANQGSEA. Germline trimming cut 6 bases from V and 1 base from J; bases unmatched to any gene: 8. This CDR3 has 14 amino acids. CDR3: CSVLGGTGSYEQYF. The CDR3 nucleotides are TGCAGCGTCCTTGGCGGGACAGGTTCCTACGAGCAGTACTTC.

The chain uses TRBV18 and TRBJ2-7; the D gene is possibly TRBD2 (6 bases). Per germline, CDR1 KGHSH and CDR2 LQKENI. The CDR3 covers 14 residues. Trimming shortened V by 6 bases and J by 9 bases, and 21 bases separated the two germline ends. CDR3 nucleotide sequence: TGTGCCAGCTCTTCTCCTTGGGGACCGGAGGGGCAGTACTTC. This codes for CASSSPWGPEGQYF.

This rearrangement joins TRBV5-1 to TRBJ2-3; a possible D gene is TRBD2 (6 bases). This CDR3 comprises 15 residues. Germline V CDR1 and CDR2: SGHRS, YFSETQ. V was shortened by 7 bases and J by 3 bases, with 18 bases between the two germline ends. CDR3 sequence reads: CASRLSGVQTDTQYF. DNA for the CDR3: TGCGCCAGCCGACTTTCGGGAGTTCAAACAGATACGCAGTATTTT.

The chain is built from TRBV30 and TRBJ1-5; D is unresolved. With 3 bases removed from V and 6 bases from J, the gap between germline ends came to 15 bases. The germline V gene encodes CDR1 GTSNPN and CDR2 SVGIG (reference sequence). The CDR3 is 14 amino acids. The CDR3 nucleotides read TGTGCCTGGAGCACAAAGGGCAATTTTCAGCCCCAGCATTTT. Its translation: CAWSTKGNFQPQHF.

The V call is TRBV6-5, the J call TRBJ1-2, with TRBD1 identical over 8 bases. CDR1 MNHEY and CDR2 SVGAGI come from the germline V gene. The length of the CDR3 is 14 residues. J lost 4 bases, V lost 2 bases, and 3 bases had no gene match. The CDR3 DNA sequence: TGTGCCAGCAGTTACGGGGACAGGACCTATGGCTACACCTTC. It translates to CASSYGDRTYGYTF.